This T cell receptor beta chain was found in a study of cytomegalovirus exposure and HLA in healthy donors. Study-wide points: A few chains tied to CMV proved CMV antigen-specific in vitro.

CDR1 and CDR2 (germline): SGHRS, YFSETQ. With V trimmed by 4 bases and J by 8 bases, 6 bases remained unmatched. This CDR3 is 14 amino acids long. The PCR made use of 60 Vbeta and 13 Jbeta primers. Libraries were prepared by immunoSEQ multiplex PCR; TCRdb keeps only in-frame clonotypes and omits some of them. This table has around 100,000 clones, about 79% appearing once. As regards this clone: Its antigen remains unidentified.

What was sequenced was PBMCs. This TCR was sampled from a woman younger than 30 in good health and CMV-seronegative. The chain combines TRBV5-1 with TRBJ1-4, with 9 bases lining up with TRBD1. CDR3 residues: CASSRTGEHEKLFF. Here the CDR3 DNA reads TGCGCCAGCAGCAGGACAGGGGAACACGAAAAACTGTTTTTT.